The entry below describes one TCR beta chain. Enrolled through a virtual design, the participants were between roughly 18 and 89 years of age and came from 24 US areas. The study assigned cohorts using participant-reported clinical history. This sample is part of a study of blood T cell repertoires in COVID-19. Study in general: Material from acute and convalescent COVID-19 was sourced from the United States, Italy and Spain. T cells, B-cell-depleted T cells, or PBMCs supplied cDNA or gDNA.

The repertoire was sequenced with immunoSEQ multiplex PCR; TCRdb's copy has only in-frame clones and lacks some. The table lists a few hundred thousand clones, approximately 87% of them singletons, with approximately 1.8% in the top ten. The CDR3 is 13 residues long. Germline V gene lookup returns CDR1 MNHEY and CDR2 SVGAGI. V lost 2 bases and J 4 bases, leaving 6 bases between the germline ends. This sequence originates from a woman in her thirties or forties who had recovered from COVID-19. The chain combines TRBV6-5 with TRBJ1-5; D not resolved. Sequenced: PBMCs or T cells enriched from blood (not recorded which). The CDR3 loop reads CASSYMRNQPQHF. CDR3 DNA: TGTGCCAGCAGTTACATGAGGAATCAGCCCCAGCATTTT.